This TCR beta chain was identified in a study of lymphopenia after photon versus proton radiotherapy. The V end lost 2 bases, the J end lost 5 bases, and 13 bases lay between the germline ends. Germline loops: CDR1 KGHSH, CDR2 LQKENI. The CDR3 consists of 15 residues. On this clone: Its antigen is not known.

The repertoire was sequenced with immunoSEQ multiplex PCR; TCRdb's copy has only in-frame clones and lacks some. The sample has around 31,000 clones, 89% seen once; the top ten hold around 6.7%. Findings and caveats of the study: A bigger post-nadir fall in TCR diversity correlated inversely with survival time in deceased patients. Authors raise, but do not show, better survival with proton therapy. Photon-treated patients lost naive T cells and TCR diversity; proton-treated stayed stable. Oligoclonal CD8+ Temra expansion after nadir drove photon patients' diversity drop.

The sequence came from a woman in her seventies with pancreatic cancer. Some clones in this sample may be carry-over from other donors' samples. Sequenced here: peripheral blood, sampled from a patient treated with proton-based radiotherapy. This chain links TRBV18 with TRBJ1-3; tentatively, D is TRBD1 (6 bases). CDR3 region: CASSPSTGYRNTIYF. As DNA, the CDR3 is TGTGCCAGCTCACCATCCACAGGGTATCGAAACACCATATATTTT.